The present TCR beta chain was sequenced within a study of T cell responses to AZD1222 COVID-19 vaccine. Overall study findings and caveats: Reports indicate that nearly half of spike-specific TCRs are directed at unmutated variant regions.

The CDR3 contains 14 residues. V was clipped by 2 bases and J by 8 bases, with 16 bases between them. Germline-derived CDR1 and CDR2 are SGHRS and YFSETQ. Of note for this clone: Its antigen is currently unknown.

Assay: immunoSEQ multiplex PCR; the TCRdb copy retains only in-frame clones and omits some. This sample yields approximately 220,000 clones, of which 90% to 95% are seen a single time; approximately 1% belongs to the top ten. Sequencing was performed on peripheral blood, taken on day 0 of MenACWY control vaccination. The gene calls are TRBV5-1 and TRBJ1-2, with D perhaps matching TRBD1 (5 bases). The sequence came from an adult in good health. The CDR3 region is CASSLRGREDGYTF. The DNA for the CDR3 is TGCGCCAGCAGCTTAAGAGGCAGGGAGGACGGCTACACCTTC.